This is a list of T cell receptor beta chains from one sample in a study of CD8 T cells in Susac syndrome. One entry per CDR3 protein, called by TCRdb with MiXCR from the immunoSEQ multiplex PCR reads. The sample shows approximately 130,000 distinct CDR3 sequences, about 95% of them seen only once. Source material: CD4+ T cells from PBMCs. All receptors come from a human donor in good health. Both conserved end residues are part of each CDR3. Each record gives: V gene, D gene, J gene, clone size, CDR3 DNA, CDR3 protein. The D gene is left open where the match is weak. A row's size may be missing; if present it is once, few, many or a size class.

>TRBV7-2|TRBD1|TRBJ1-4|.
TGTGCCAGCAGCTTAGGGTTGACAGGGGCCGCGCCGGAAAAACTGTTTTTT
CASSLGLTGAAPEKLFF
>TRBV7-2|.|TRBJ2-2|.
TGTGCCAGCAGCCCCCAGGGGTCTAGGGGAACCGGGGAGCTGTTTTTT
CASSPQGSRGTGELFF
>TRBV29-1|.|TRBJ2-1|once
TGCAGCGTTGAAGATGATGGGGGAAATGAGCAGTTCTTC
CSVEDDGGNEQFF
>TRBV3-1|.|TRBJ1-1|.
TGTGCCAGCAGTCGCTGGGACACAACGAACACTGAAGCTTTCTTT
CASSRWDTTNTEAFF
>TRBV7-9|.|TRBJ2-7|.
TGTGCCAGCAGCAGAGGGAAAGGGGTTGGGGATAGCAGCTCCTACGAGCAGTACTTC
CASSRGKGVGDSSSYEQYF
>TRBV9|.|TRBJ2-7|.
TGTGCCAGCAGCCCCCGCTTGGACGGCTCCTACGAGCAGTACTTC
CASSPRLDGSYEQYF
>TRBV3-1|TRBD1|TRBJ1-1|.
TGTGCCACCGGACCCGGGACAGGGGAAACGAACACTGAAGCTTTCTTT
CATGPGTGETNTEAFF
>TRBV3-1|TRBD2|TRBJ2-3|.
TGTGCCAGCAGCCAGGTCGCTAGCGGGAGATATTTT
CASSQVASGRYF
>TRBV3-1|TRBD1|TRBJ2-7|few
TGTGCCAGCAGCCCCGGGACAGGGACCTACGAGCAGTACTTC
CASSPGTGTYEQYF
>TRBV20-1|.|TRBJ2-2|.
TGCAGTGCTAGGGTAATAGGCACCGGGGAGCTGTTTTTT
CSARVIGTGELFF
>TRBV28|.|TRBJ2-1|.
TGTGCCAGCAGGAAAAGCAGCCGGAATGAGCAGTTCTTC
CASRKSSRNEQFF
>TRBV25-1|TRBD2|TRBJ2-7|.
TGTGCCAGTCTGGGGGCGGGAGGATCTTACGAGCAGTACTTC
CASLGAGGSYEQYF
>TRBV5-1|.|TRBJ2-1|.
TGCGCCAGCAGCTTACATTCCGGGACCAATGAGCAGTTCTTC
CASSLHSGTNEQFF
>TRBV18|.|TRBJ2-3|.
TGTGCCAGCTCACCGGTAACAGATACGCAGTATTTT
CASSPVTDTQYF
>TRBV27|.|TRBJ1-5|.
TGTGCCAGCAGAGATTCTGGACGGGGATGGGGGAATCAGCCCCAGCATTTT
CASRDSGRGWGNQPQHF
>TRBV6-5|.|TRBJ1-1|.
TGTGCCAGCAGTTATAGCCCCTACGGGGACACTGAAGCTTTCTTT
CASSYSPYGDTEAFF
>TRBV2|.|TRBJ2-5|.
TGTGCCAACCTTGTCCAGGGGACGGAGACCCAGTACTTC
CANLVQGTETQYF
>TRBV3-1|.|TRBJ2-1|.
TGTGCCAGCAGCCCCCCAGGGCCTGGAGAGCAGTTCTTC
CASSPPGPGEQFF
>TRBV7-9|.|TRBJ2-3|once
TGTGCCAGCAGCTTAGACGGGGTGTGGCTATATACGGCGTGGGGTACGCAGTATTTT
CASSLDGVWLYTAWGTQYF
>TRBV27|.|TRBJ1-3|.
TGTGCCAGCAGTCTCAGGGTCCCTGGAAACACCATATATTTT
CASSLRVPGNTIYF
>TRBV30|.|TRBJ2-1|.
TGTGCCTGGAGTGTTGGTGCGGGTAGTAGAGAGCAGTTCTTC
CAWSVGAGSREQFF
>TRBV6-6|TRBD1|TRBJ2-5|.
TGTGCCAGCAGAGACAGGGCAAGGGAGACCCAGTACTTC
CASRDRARETQYF
>TRBV7-9|TRBD2|TRBJ2-1|once
TGTGCCAGCAGCTTAAGCGGGACTCCCTCCTACAATGAGCAGTTCTTC
CASSLSGTPSYNEQFF
>TRBV5-4|.|TRBJ2-7|.
TGTGCCAGCAGCTCCGGAGGACAGTCCTACGAGCAGTACTTC
CASSSGGQSYEQYF
>TRBV7-2|TRBD1|TRBJ2-1|.
TGTGCCAGCAGCTTCGGGACAGGGGGCTCCAGGGAGCAGTTCTTC
CASSFGTGGSREQFF
>TRBV7-9|TRBD1|TRBJ1-1|.
TGTGCCAGCAGCGCGCAGGGGGGGAACACTGAAGCTTTCTTT
CASSAQGGNTEAFF
>TRBV20-1|TRBD1|TRBJ2-2|.
TGCAGTGCATCCGACAGGGGAAACACCGGGGAGCTGTTTTTT
CSASDRGNTGELFF
>TRBV6-2/TRBV6-3|.|TRBJ2-1|once
TGTGCCAGCAGCCGCGAAGGGAAACCCTACAATGAGCAGTTCTTC
CASSREGKPYNEQFF
>TRBV7-2|TRBD2|TRBJ2-7|once
TGTGCCAGCAGCTTAGCAGCGGGAGGGAACTCCTACGAGCAGTACTTC
CASSLAAGGNSYEQYF
>TRBV3-1|.|TRBJ1-5|.
TGTGCCAGCAGTAATCGGGGGAACCAGCCCCAGCATTTT
CASSNRGNQPQHF
>TRBV6-5|.|TRBJ1-5|.
TGTGCCAGCAGTTACTCGAGTGCAAGGGGAGACAATCAGCCCCAGCATTTT
CASSYSSARGDNQPQHF
>TRBV6-5|TRBD1|TRBJ1-2|.
TGTGCCAGCAGTTTTAGACAGGGGGTTTCTGGCTACACCTTC
CASSFRQGVSGYTF
>TRBV12-3/TRBV12-4|.|TRBJ2-1|.
TGTGCCAGCAGTTTGGGCGCATACAATGAGCAGTTCTTC
CASSLGAYNEQFF
>TRBV4-3|.|TRBJ2-3|.
TGCGCCAGCAGCCAAATGGACACGTACACAGATACGCAGTATTTT
CASSQMDTYTDTQYF
>TRBV3-1|.|TRBJ2-7|.
TGTGCCAGCAGCCAAACCATATCATCCTACGAGCAGTACTTC
CASSQTISSYEQYF
>TRBV30|.|TRBJ2-5|.
TGTGCCTGGAGTCGAGTAATGGAAGTCCAGTACTTC
CAWSRVMEVQYF
>TRBV6-4|TRBD1|TRBJ1-2|.
TGTGCCAGCAGTCGCGGGAAACCGGGACAGGGGGCCCGGGATGGCTACACCTTC
CASSRGKPGQGARDGYTF
>TRBV19|TRBD1|TRBJ2-4|.
TGTGCCAGTAGTATCCCTGGGACAGGGGTAGCCAAAAACATTCAGTACTTC
CASSIPGTGVAKNIQYF
>TRBV12-3/TRBV12-4|TRBD2|TRBJ2-2|.
TGTGCCAGCAGTGGGGCTAGCGGGTGGAACACCGGGGAGCTGTTTTTT
CASSGASGWNTGELFF
>TRBV4-1|.|TRBJ2-3|.
TGCGCCAGCAGCCTGGGAGGGGGCCCTAGCACAGATACGCAGTATTTT
CASSLGGGPSTDTQYF
>TRBV6-2/TRBV6-3|.|TRBJ2-3|few
TGTGCCAGCAGTAACCTGCCAGGGGGCACAGATACGCAGTATTTT
CASSNLPGGTDTQYF
>TRBV5-1|.|TRBJ1-1|.
TGCGCCAGCAGCTTGGTGGCGGGGCACGGGGACACTGAAGCTTTCTTT
CASSLVAGHGDTEAFF
>TRBV7-6|TRBD1|TRBJ2-7|.
TGTGCCAGCAGCTCCTACCGGGACAGGGTAGGCGAGCAGTACTTC
CASSSYRDRVGEQYF
>TRBV19|.|TRBJ1-1|once
TGTGCCAGTAGTATAGCCCTGCGGACTGAAGCTTTCTTT
CASSIALRTEAFF
>TRBV5-1|TRBD1|TRBJ2-3|once
TGCGCCAGCAGACCCGAGGGGGCAGAGACAGATACGCAGTATTTT
CASRPEGAETDTQYF
>TRBV6-2/TRBV6-3|.|TRBJ1-1|.
TGTGCCAGCAGCCGATCTCCCACGGACGGAAGCATGAACACTGAAGCTTTCTTT
CASSRSPTDGSMNTEAFF
>TRBV6-1|TRBD1|TRBJ1-2|.
TGTGCCAGCAGCGATCAACCTCCGGGACAGGGGGCAAACTATGGCTACACCTTC
CASSDQPPGQGANYGYTF
>TRBV28|TRBD1|TRBJ1-1|.
TGTGCCAGCAAGACAGGGCATGAAGCTTTCTTT
CASKTGHEAFF
>TRBV18|TRBD1|TRBJ2-1|.
TGTGCCAGCTCACCCCGACAGGGTGGCCACAATGAGCAGTTCTTC
CASSPRQGGHNEQFF
>TRBV27|TRBD1|TRBJ2-5|.
TGTGCCAGCAGTCCCGGGACAGGAAAACAAGAGACCCAGTACTTC
CASSPGTGKQETQYF